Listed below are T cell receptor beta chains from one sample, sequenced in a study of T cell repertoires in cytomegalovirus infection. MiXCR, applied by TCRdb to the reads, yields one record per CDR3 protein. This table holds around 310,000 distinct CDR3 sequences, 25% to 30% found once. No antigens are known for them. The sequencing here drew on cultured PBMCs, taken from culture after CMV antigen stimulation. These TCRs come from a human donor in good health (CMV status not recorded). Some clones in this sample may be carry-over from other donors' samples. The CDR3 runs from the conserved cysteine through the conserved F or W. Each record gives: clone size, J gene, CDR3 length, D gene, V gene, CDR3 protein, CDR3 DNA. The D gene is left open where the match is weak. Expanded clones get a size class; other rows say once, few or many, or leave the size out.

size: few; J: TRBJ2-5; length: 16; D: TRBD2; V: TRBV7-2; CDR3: CASSPWGGVLQETQYF; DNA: TGTGCCAGCAGCCCCTGGGGGGGGGTCCTTCAAGAGACCCAGTACTTC
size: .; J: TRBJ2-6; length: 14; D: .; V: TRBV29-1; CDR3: CSAEGGTGANVLTF; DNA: TGCAGCGCCGAAGGGGGAACTGGGGCCAACGTCCTGACTTTC
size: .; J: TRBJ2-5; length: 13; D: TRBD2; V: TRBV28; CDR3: CASSQSGRGTQYF; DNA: TGTGCCAGCAGTCAAAGCGGGAGGGGGACCCAGTACTTC
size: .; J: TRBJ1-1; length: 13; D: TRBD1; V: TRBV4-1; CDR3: CASSRDRVAEAFF; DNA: TGCGCCAGCAGCCGAGACAGGGTGGCTGAAGCTTTCTTT
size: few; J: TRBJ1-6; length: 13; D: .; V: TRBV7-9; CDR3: CASSLPGGSPLHF; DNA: TGTGCCAGCAGCTTACCGGGGGGATCACCCCTCCACTTT
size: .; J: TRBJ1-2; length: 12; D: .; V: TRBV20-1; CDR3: CSAREPPSGYTF; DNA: TGCAGTGCTAGAGAGCCCCCCTCTGGCTACACCTTC
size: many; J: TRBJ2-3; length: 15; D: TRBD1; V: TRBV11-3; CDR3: CASSQGGQGTDTQYF; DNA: TGTGCCAGCAGTCAAGGGGGACAGGGCACAGATACGCAGTATTTT
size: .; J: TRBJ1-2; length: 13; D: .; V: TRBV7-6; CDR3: CASSNGQNYGYTF; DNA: TGTGCCAGCAGCAACGGACAGAACTATGGCTACACCTTC
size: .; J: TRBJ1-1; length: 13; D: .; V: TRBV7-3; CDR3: CASNLKGKGEAFF; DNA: TGTGCCAGCAACTTAAAGGGAAAAGGTGAAGCTTTCTTT
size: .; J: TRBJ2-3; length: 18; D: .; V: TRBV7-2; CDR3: CASSSERDSLGSTDTQYF; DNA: TGTGCCAGCAGCTCTGAGAGGGACTCCCTAGGGAGCACAGATACGCAGTATTTT
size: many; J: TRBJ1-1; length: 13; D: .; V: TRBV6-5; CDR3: CASSLLRNTEAFF; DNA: TGTGCCAGCAGTCTACTGAGGAACACTGAAGCTTTCTTT
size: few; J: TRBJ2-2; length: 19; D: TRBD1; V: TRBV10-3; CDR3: CAIRVNPGQGASNTGELFF; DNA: TGTGCCATCAGGGTAAATCCGGGACAGGGGGCCTCGAACACCGGGGAGCTGTTTTTT
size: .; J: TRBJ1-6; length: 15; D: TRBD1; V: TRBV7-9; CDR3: CASTSTGTVNSPLHF; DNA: TGTGCCAGCACCAGTACCGGGACAGTAAATTCACCCCTCCACTTT
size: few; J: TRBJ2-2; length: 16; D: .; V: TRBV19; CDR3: CASSRGRAVLTGELFF; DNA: TGTGCCAGTAGCCGAGGTCGGGCGGTTCTCACCGGGGAGCTGTTTTTT
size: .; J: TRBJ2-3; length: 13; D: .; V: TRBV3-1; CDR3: CASSQDKRGTQYF; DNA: TGTGCCAGCAGCCAAGATAAACGGGGTACGCAGTATTTT
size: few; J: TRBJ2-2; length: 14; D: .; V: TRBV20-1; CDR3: CSARANHNTGELFF; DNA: TGCAGTGCTAGGGCTAATCATAACACCGGGGAGCTGTTTTTT
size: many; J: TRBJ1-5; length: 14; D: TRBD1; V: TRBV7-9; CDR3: CATGDRVSNQPQHF; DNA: TGTGCCACCGGTGACAGGGTGAGCAATCAGCCCCAGCATTTT
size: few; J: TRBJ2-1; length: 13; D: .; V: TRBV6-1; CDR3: CASSEKGTGEQFF; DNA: TGTGCCAGCAGTGAAAAGGGGACCGGTGAGCAGTTCTTC
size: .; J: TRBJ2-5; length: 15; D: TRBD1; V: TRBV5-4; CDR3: CASSVSGTGEETQYF; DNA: TGTGCCAGCAGCGTCTCCGGGACAGGGGAAGAGACCCAGTACTTC
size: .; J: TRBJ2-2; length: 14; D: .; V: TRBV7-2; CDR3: CASSSILDPGELFF; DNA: TGTGCCAGCAGCTCGATCCTCGACCCCGGGGAGCTGTTTTTT
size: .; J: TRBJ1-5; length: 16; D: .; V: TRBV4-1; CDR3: CASSHAYRDPNQPQHF; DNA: TGTGCCAGCAGCCATGCCTACAGGGACCCCAATCAGCCCCAGCATTTT
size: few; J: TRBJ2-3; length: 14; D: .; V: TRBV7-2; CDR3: CASSSPLRADTQYF; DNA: TGTGCCAGCAGCTCCCCTCTAAGGGCAGATACGCAGTATTTT
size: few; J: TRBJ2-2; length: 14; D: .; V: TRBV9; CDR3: CASSLSGGTGELFF; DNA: TGTGCCAGCAGCCTGTCAGGTGGAACCGGGGAGCTGTTTTTT
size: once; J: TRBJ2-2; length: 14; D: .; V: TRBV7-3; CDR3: CASSSFSNTGELFF; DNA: TGTGCCAGCAGTAGTTTCTCGAACACCGGGGAGCTGTTTTTT
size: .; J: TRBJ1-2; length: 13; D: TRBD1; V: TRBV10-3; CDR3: CAIGETGMRGYTF; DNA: TGTGCCATAGGGGAGACAGGGATGAGAGGCTACACCTTC
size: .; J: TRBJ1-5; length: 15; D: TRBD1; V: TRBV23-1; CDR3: CASSQGQGCNQPQHF; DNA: TGCGCCAGCAGTCAAGGACAGGGATGCAATCAGCCCCAGCATTTT
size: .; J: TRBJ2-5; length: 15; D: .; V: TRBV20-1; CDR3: CSARDYMAGQETQYF; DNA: TGCAGTGCTAGAGACTACATGGCGGGGCAAGAGACCCAGTACTTC